This section outlines one T cell receptor (beta chain) sequence together with its context. TCRdb's table, derived via immunoSEQ multiplex PCR, lists solely in-frame clones and lacks some. The repertoire holds some 99,000 clones, with roughly 86% as singletons. The source of the sample is a study of cytomegalovirus exposure and HLA in healthy donors. Study summary: The same platform was used for the 110 or so validation repertoires as for the 650 to 700 first-cohort repertoires, as reported in a later analysis.

Input material: PBMCs. The sequence was collected from a woman aged 18-29 years in good health and CMV-seronegative.

The DNA for the CDR3 is TGCGCCAGCAGCCATACAGGTTCCACAGATACGCAGTATTTT. It translates to CASSHTGSTDTQYF. This chain uses TRBV5-1 with TRBJ2-3, with D perhaps TRBD1 (5 bases). Trimming removed 4 bases from V and 2 bases from J, with 11 bases in between. CDR1 and CDR2 from the germline V gene are SGHRS and YFSETQ. The CDR3 loop spans 14 amino acids.